The 4 T cell receptor beta chains below were found in one sample sequenced in a study of a mutant IDH1 vaccine in newly diagnosed glioma. Specified time point: week 5, during vaccination. The vaccine gave 300 ug of a 20-mer mutant IDH1 peptide subcutaneously per dose. Repertoires were generated with immunoSEQ multiplex PCR, while TCRdb's copy carries only in-frame clones and drops some. The sample has 50,000 to 75,000 clones; 84% are singletons. The antigens of these receptors remain unknown. This specimen consisted of PBMCs, obtained from a glioma patient whose treatment included an IDH1 peptide vaccine. These receptors all stem from a woman in her fifties or sixties with glioma.

The rearrangement joins TRBV14 to TRBJ2-7; 7 bases are a match to TRBD1. V gave up 1 base and J gave up 9 bases; unmatched junction bases: 9. This CDR3 is built from 14 residues. The germline V gene has CDR1 SGHDN and CDR2 FVKESK. CDR3 nucleotide sequence: TGTGCCAGCAGCCAAGGTGACAGGGTGCTCGGGCAGTACTTC. Translation gives CASSQGDRVLGQYF.

The chain recombines TRBV30 with TRBJ2-1, with a weak D call TRBD1 (6 bases). Deletions cut 0 bases from V and 7 bases from J, with 16 bases between. The CDR3 loop spans 15 amino acids. The germline gives CDR1 GTSNPN, CDR2 SVGIG (reference sequence). The CDR3 protein is CAWSVTLGAQNEQFF. The CDR3 DNA sequence: TGTGCCTGGAGTGTGACTCTGGGGGCACAGAATGAGCAGTTCTTC.

This clone was detected only once. The chain uses TRBV2 and TRBJ2-5; D not certain. Per the germline V gene, CDR1 is SNHLY and CDR2 is FYNNEI. The CDR3 runs 13 residues. The ends were cut back, 6 bases at V and 5 bases at J, with 13 bases in the middle. The CDR3 loop reads CASRVDRLETQYF. The CDR3 nucleotides are TGTGCCAGCAGAGTAGACCGCCTGGAGACCCAGTACTTC.

This clone was counted once. This rearrangement joins TRBV28 to TRBJ2-7, with D perhaps TRBD2 (5 bases). The germline V gene encodes CDR1 MDHEN and CDR2 SYDVKM. The germline V and J ends were trimmed by 0 bases and 0 bases, with 12 bases remaining between them. The CDR3 spans 16 residues. This chain's CDR3 is CASSLWSGSYSYEQYF. The CDR3 DNA sequence: TGTGCCAGCAGTTTATGGTCGGGAAGCTACTCCTACGAGCAGTACTTC.